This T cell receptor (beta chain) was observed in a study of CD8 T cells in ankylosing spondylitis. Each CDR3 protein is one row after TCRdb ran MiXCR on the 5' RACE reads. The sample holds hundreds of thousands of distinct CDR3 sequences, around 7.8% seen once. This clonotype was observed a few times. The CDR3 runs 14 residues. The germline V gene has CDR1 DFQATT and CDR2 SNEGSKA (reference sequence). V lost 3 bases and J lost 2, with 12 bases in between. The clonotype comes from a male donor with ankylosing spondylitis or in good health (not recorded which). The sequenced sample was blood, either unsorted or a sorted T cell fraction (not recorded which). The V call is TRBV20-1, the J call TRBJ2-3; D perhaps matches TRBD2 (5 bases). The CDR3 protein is CSASTQRFTDTQYF. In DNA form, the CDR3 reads TGCAGTGCTAGTACGCAGCGGTTCACAGATACGCAGTATTTT.